The 20 T cell receptor beta chains below come from one sample, sequenced in a study of blood T cells in healthy people across ages. Combining a sample-barcoded 5' primer with a J-beta primer mix, a second PCR ran for 7 to 11 cycles. TCRdb re-called the 5' RACE reads with MiXCR, one entry per CDR3 protein. The sample has 1.5 million to 2 million distinct CDR3 sequences; roughly 30% are singletons. Sequencing input: blood. All receptors come from a young woman in good health.

This rearrangement joins TRBV6-5 to TRBJ1-5, with TRBD1 identical over 10 bases. Germline loops: CDR1 MNHEY, CDR2 SVGAGI. The CDR3 has 16 residues. V trimming: 4 bases; J trimming: 3 bases; junction bases outside the gene matches: 6. The CDR3 reads CASSSGTGELNQPQHF. The DNA for the CDR3 is TGTGCCAGCAGTTCGGGGACAGGGGAGCTCAATCAGCCCCAGCATTTT.

The chain uses TRBV4-1 and TRBJ2-1; 9 nucleotides agree with TRBD1. Germline-derived CDR1 and CDR2 are MGHRA and YSYEKL. This CDR3 has 15 residues. J gave up 3 bases and V 4 bases, and 4 bases lay outside the gene matches. CDR3 protein: CASSPQGAIYNEQFF. CDR3 sequence (DNA): TGCGCCAGCAGCCCACAGGGGGCGATCTACAATGAGCAGTTCTTC.

The rearrangement links TRBV20-1 to TRBJ2-4; maybe TRBD1 (5 bases). Germline CDR1 is DFQATT and CDR2 is SNEGSKA (reference sequence). The CDR3 has 15 amino acids. V lost 0 bases and J lost 4, with 13 bases in between. CDR3: CSARDPGQRKNIQYF. As DNA, the CDR3 is TGCAGTGCTAGAGATCCAGGACAACGAAAAAACATTCAGTACTTC.

As regards this clonotype: It may be a read error: a sequence one base away is much more abundant. CDR3 in DNA: TGTGCCAGCAGTTTCGTAGCGGGAGGGCCCCAGGAGCAGTACTTC. It yields the protein CASSFVAGGPQEQYF. The chain uses TRBV12-3 or TRBV12-4 and TRBJ2-4, with TRBD2 matching 11 bases. Trimming cost V 3 bases and J 13 bases; bases outside gene matches: 11. The length of the CDR3 is 15 residues.

The chain joins TRBV19 to TRBJ2-1; 11 bases are shared with TRBD2. The length of the CDR3 is 18 residues. V was clipped by 4 bases and J by 5 bases; unmatched bases: 13. Germline CDR1 reads LNHDA; CDR2 reads SQIVND (reference sequence). The chain's CDR3 is CASSSPPGGLADNNEQFF. The DNA for the CDR3 is TGTGCCAGTAGTAGCCCACCCGGGGGACTAGCGGATAACAATGAGCAGTTCTTC.

This clonotype showed up many times. This rearrangement joins TRBV13 to TRBJ2-6; 8 bases match TRBD2. V was pared by 2 bases and J by 0 bases, with 3 bases of the junction left unmatched. The CDR3 is 17 amino acids. Germline assignment: CDR1 PRHDT and CDR2 FYEKMQ (reference sequence). The CDR3 is CASSLYGRGSGANVLTF. CDR3 nucleotides: TGTGCCAGCAGCTTATACGGGAGGGGCTCTGGGGCCAACGTCCTGACTTTC.

In its sample, this clonotype was seen many times. The V and J genes are TRBV20-1 and TRBJ2-7, with 10 bases identical to TRBD2. V shed 0 bases, J shed 4 bases, and the junction held 6 bases outside the gene matches. The CDR3 extends over 15 amino acids. Germline CDR1 and CDR2: DFQATT and SNEGSKA (reference sequence). The CDR3 sequence is CSARDSKREGYEQYF. In DNA form, the CDR3 reads TGCAGTGCTAGAGATTCGAAGCGGGAGGGTTACGAGCAGTACTTC.

In its sample, this clonotype was seen a few times. This chain connects TRBV2 to TRBJ2-7; D remains unclear. The germline V gene encodes CDR1 SNHLY and CDR2 FYNNEI. The germline V and J ends were trimmed by 4 bases and 5 bases, with 18 bases remaining between them. The CDR3 sequence is 15 residues long. Here the CDR3 DNA reads TGTGCCAGCAGTGCCAGGACCAGTGGGTGGGACGAGCAGTACTTC. Protein sequence: CASSARTSGWDEQYF.

The sample holds a few counts of this clonotype. This chain joins TRBV7-2 and TRBJ2-3; a weak D match, TRBD1 (6 bases). The V end lost 6 bases, the J end lost 3 bases, and 16 bases lay between the germline ends. Per the germline V gene, CDR1 is SGHTA and CDR2 is FQGNSA. The CDR3 sequence is 15 residues long. CDR3 DNA sequence: TGTGCCAGCAGACCCCAGGGACAACCGACAGATACGCAGTATTTT. This encodes CASRPQGQPTDTQYF. The whole variable domain, remainder taken from reference TRBV7-2 and TRBJ2-3, is GAGVSQSPSNKVTEKGKDVELRCDPISGHTALYWYRQSLGQGLEFLIYFQGNSAPDKSGLPSDRFSAERTGGSVSTLTIQRTQQEDSAVYLCASRPQGQPTDTQYFGPGTRLTVL.

The J gene is TRBJ2-3, the V gene TRBV25-1, with a tentative D call TRBD1 (6 bases). This CDR3 is 14 amino acids long. The germline CDR1 and CDR2 sequences are MGHDK and SYGVNS. Trimming cost V 7 bases and J 1 base, with 12 bases left between them. The CDR3 sequence: CASNSGVGTDTQYF. DNA for the CDR3: TGTGCCAGCAATTCAGGGGTAGGCACAGATACGCAGTATTTT. Full variable domain (remainder filled in from reference TRBV25-1 and TRBJ2-3): EADIYQTPRYLVIGTGKKITLECSQTMGHDKMYWYQQDPGMELHLIHYSYGVNSTEKGDLSSESTVSRIRTEHFPLTLESARPSHTSQYLCASNSGVGTDTQYFGPGTRLTVL.

Remarks on this clonotype: A much larger clonotype is one base distant, so this may be a read error. This chain uses TRBV7-9 with TRBJ2-1; 7 bases match TRBD2. Germline V CDR1 and CDR2: SEHNR, FQNEAQ (reference sequence). J lost 10 bases, V lost 5 bases, and 14 bases had no gene match. The CDR3 contains 15 residues. CDR3 DNA: TGTGCCAGCAGCGCGGGAGACCTTGGTCCTATCGAGCAGTTCTTC. Residues: CASSAGDLGPIEQFF.

The chain uses TRBV5-1 and TRBJ2-2; possible D gene TRBD2, 7 bases. Trimming took off 5 bases at V and 2 bases at J, with 16 bases between the two ends. CDR1 is SGHRS, CDR2 YFSETQ, per germline. The CDR3 runs to 16 residues. CDR3 amino acids: CASSSSGGLNTGELFF. The DNA for the CDR3 is TGCGCCAGCAGTTCGTCCGGGGGGCTTAACACCGGGGAGCTGTTTTTT.

CDR3 sequence (DNA): TGTGCCAGCTTAGATCCCCGCCGGGAGACCCAGTACTTC. Protein sequence: CASLDPRRETQYF. This chain uses TRBV27 with TRBJ2-5; D is unresolved. The CDR3 length is 13 residues. V lost 8 bases and J 5 bases, leaving 15 bases between the germline ends. Germline V gene lookup returns CDR1 MNHEY and CDR2 SMNVEV (reference sequence).

This clonotype came up a few times. The chain joins TRBV6-5 to TRBJ2-7; D tentatively fits TRBD1 or TRBD2 (6 bases each). The V end was cut by 4 bases, the J end by 6 bases, with 16 bases between. This CDR3 is 14 amino acids long. Germline-derived CDR1 and CDR2 are MNHEY and SVGAGI. In DNA form, the CDR3 reads TGTGCCAGCAGTTCCGGACTTAGGGGGGCCGAGCAGTACTTC. Its translation: CASSSGLRGAEQYF.

The chain couples TRBV6-6 to TRBJ2-5, with D hard to call. Germline loops: CDR1 MNHNY, CDR2 SVGAGI (reference sequence). The CDR3 totals 13 residues. V lost 2 bases and J lost 2, with 6 bases in between. The CDR3 nucleotides are TGTGCCAGCAGTTACAACCTACAAGAGACCCAGTACTTC. Protein sequence: CASSYNLQETQYF.

V and J are TRBV5-1 and TRBJ1-1; the match to TRBD1 covers 7 bases. The CDR3 is 16 residues long. CDR1 and CDR2 (germline): SGHRS, YFSETQ. The J segment lost 1 base and the V segment lost 6 bases, leaving 12 bases of the junction unmatched. Here the CDR3 DNA reads TGCGCCAGCAACCCCGGCGGAGGGGGCGAGAACACTGAAGCTTTCTTT. Residues: CASNPGGGGENTEAFF.

This clonotype was seen only a few times. The V and J genes are TRBV7-9 and TRBJ2-3; D gene unclear. The CDR3 runs 14 residues. The V gene's germline CDR1 is SEHNR and CDR2 FQNEAQ (reference sequence). The V and J ends lost 0 bases and 7 bases respectively, with 11 bases between them. In DNA, the CDR3 is TGTGCCAGCAGCTTAGCAGAGGACCGCTATACGCAGTATTTT. It specifies CASSLAEDRYTQYF.

Turning to this clonotype: Germline is not matched at one junction end, which may reflect a read error. V and J are TRBV6-1 and TRBJ1-1, with TRBD1 identical over 10 bases. This CDR3 has 13 residues. CDR1 is MNHNS and CDR2 is SASEGT in the germline V gene. For the CDR3, the DNA is TGTGCCAGCAGGGAAGGGACAGGGGTTGAAGCTTTCTTT. Its protein is CASREGTGVEAFF.

This clonotype was counted only a few times. The chain joins TRBV21-1 to TRBJ1-2. TRBV21-1 is labeled a pseudogene. The CDR3 runs 16 residues. The CDR3 coding sequence is TGTGCCAGCAGCAAAAGTGGAGGGATAACATACTATGGCTACACCTTC. This gives the protein CASSKSGGITYYGYTF.

The CDR3 DNA reads as TGCAGTGCTACGCGTTCGCGGGGGGGCCAGACCCAGTACTTC. Translated: CSATRSRGGQTQYF. This sequence joins TRBV20-1 and TRBJ2-5; 9 bases agree with TRBD2. V lost 4 bases and J lost 6; bases outside the gene matches: 9. CDR3 length: 14 amino acids. Germline V lookup: CDR1 DFQATT, CDR2 SNEGSKA (reference sequence).